Sequencing of this T cell receptor (beta chain) was carried out in a study of T cell responses to AZD1222 COVID-19 vaccine. Findings and caveats of the study: Among the donors, most were white British and more were female, and clonal diversity was possibly underestimated.

Concerning this clone: What it binds is not known.

Assay used: immunoSEQ multiplex PCR; TCRdb lists only in-frame clones, some missing. The data show 98,000 or so clones, with about four fifths seen just once and 13% to 15% held by the top ten. CDR3 length: 16 residues. Trimming took 5 bases from V and 0 from J, leaving 16 bases between them. The V gene's germline CDR1 is PRHDT and CDR2 FYEKMQ (reference sequence). The sequence derives from an adult who received the AZD1222 COVID-19 vaccine. V is TRBV13 and J is TRBJ1-1; tentatively, D is TRBD1 (6 bases). The sample consisted of peripheral blood, taken 28 days after the second AZD1222 dose. CDR3 nucleotide sequence: TGTGCCAGCAGCCTGGGGGCGTTGGTTGTGAACACTGAAGCTTTCTTT. Residues: CASSLGALVVNTEAFF.